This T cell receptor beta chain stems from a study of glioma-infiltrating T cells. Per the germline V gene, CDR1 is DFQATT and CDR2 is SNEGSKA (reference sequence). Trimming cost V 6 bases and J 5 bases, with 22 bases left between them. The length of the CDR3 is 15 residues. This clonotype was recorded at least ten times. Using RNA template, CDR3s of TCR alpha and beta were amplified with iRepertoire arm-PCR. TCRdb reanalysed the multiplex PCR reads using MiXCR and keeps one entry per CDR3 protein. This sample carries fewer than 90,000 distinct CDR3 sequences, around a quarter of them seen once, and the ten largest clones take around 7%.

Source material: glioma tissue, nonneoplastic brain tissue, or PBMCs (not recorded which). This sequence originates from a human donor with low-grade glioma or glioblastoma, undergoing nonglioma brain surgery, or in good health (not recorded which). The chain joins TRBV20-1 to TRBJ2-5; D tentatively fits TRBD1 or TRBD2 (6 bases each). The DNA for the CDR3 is TGCAGTGCGAATAGGGGGGACGTCCCTAAGGAGACCCAGTACTTC. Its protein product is CSANRGDVPKETQYF.